This T cell receptor beta chain was sequenced during a study of regulatory T cells listed by TCRdb under 2018. In the study overall: The study compared T-cell receptor beta repertoires of sorted regulatory, conventional CD4+ and CD8+ T cells between CD3G-deficient patients and healthy controls. Here is what the overall study found, with its caveats: CD8+ T cells from patients showed a nonsignificant trend toward lower Shannon entropy than control CD8+ cells. In patients, repertoires had restricted unique TRB V-J pairs and skewed V and J gene usage, with regulatory T cells showing the most marked changes.

Evidence of autoimmunity was present in all CD3G-deficient patients, and the autoimmunity was more severe in two of the patients. Patients were tested at ages ranging from 2 to 39 years, and reduced naive and increased memory CD4+ and CD8+ T-cell proportions were found in the patients. Over five individuals with CD3G deficiency made up the patient group. Patient samples and clinical data were obtained from an international physician network spanning the United States, Europe and Asia. Ficoll density separation was used to isolate peripheral blood mononuclear cells. CD3+ CD8+ CD4- T cells were isolated on a FACSAria cell sorter. Note on this clone: Its specific antigen is unknown. No much larger clone exists at a distance of one base, and base qualities are not known.

The multiplex PCR relied on 52 forward TRBV primers and 13 reverse TRBJ primers, and amplification bias was corrected through assay-based and computational methods. Rearranged TRB loci were amplified from genomic DNA by multiplex PCR within the immunoSEQ assay. Sequencing of the TRB amplicons was done on an Illumina HiSeq platform. Per the source publication's procedure: Custom algorithms error-filtered the raw sequences and aligned them to reference gene sequences, after which the immunoSEQ online tools were used for analysis. Frequencies of productive and nonproductive TRB rearrangements were evaluated among both unique and total sequences. The likelihood of self-reactivity was estimated by examining two features, hydrophobicity and amino acid composition, of TRB CDR3 positions 6 and 7. Group comparisons used t tests, Mann-Whitney tests or two-way ANOVA run in Prism software. TCRdb obtained this table from immuneACCESS and retained in-frame rearrangements with V and J assigned. These tables miss some clones; where compared with another copy, unresolved V genes account for less than half of the shortfall, and the remainder is unexplained. V and J calls and clone size are copied from that table; D and trimming were computed from the DNA. In all, the sample holds about 5,800 clones, and around 80% of those were seen once. The ten largest clones take up roughly 31% of the sample.

The V and J ends are trimmed by 0 bases and 8 bases, leaving 7 bases between them. The CDR3, from cysteine to phenylalanine, totals 12 residues. Only the CDR3 DNA stays, 36 bases, in frame from base 1. According to the germline V gene (reference sequence), CDR1 reads MNHNY and CDR2 reads SVGAGI. Sequenced material: CD8+ T cells sorted from blood. The receptor was isolated from a child under 18 with CD3G deficiency. The receptor chain draws on TRBV6-6 and TRBJ1-2; no confident D gene assignment can be made. The DNA sequence follows: TGTGCCAGCAGTTACTCGACGGGAGGCTACACCTTC. This is translated as CASSYSTGGYTF.